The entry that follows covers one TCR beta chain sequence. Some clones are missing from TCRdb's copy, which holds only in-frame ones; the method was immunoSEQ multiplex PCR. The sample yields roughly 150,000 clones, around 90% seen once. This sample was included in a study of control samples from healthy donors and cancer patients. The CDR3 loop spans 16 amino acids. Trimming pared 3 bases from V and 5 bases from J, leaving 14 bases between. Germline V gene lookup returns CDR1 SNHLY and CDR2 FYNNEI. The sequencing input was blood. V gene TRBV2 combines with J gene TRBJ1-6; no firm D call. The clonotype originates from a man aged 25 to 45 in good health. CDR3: CASSDQLGWDNSPLHF. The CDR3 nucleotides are TGTGCCAGCAGTGACCAATTGGGGTGGGATAATTCACCCCTCCACTTT.